This entry lists 19 T cell receptor beta chains sequenced from one sample in a study of Ad26.COV2.S vaccination and SARS-CoV-2 variants. Repertoires were generated with immunoSEQ multiplex PCR, while TCRdb's copy carries only in-frame clones and drops some. The repertoire holds some 460,000 clones, with roughly nine tenths as singletons. Treatment given: over 15 received Ad26.COV2.S at low or high dose, single or two shots; roughly five received placebo; per-sample allocation not given. At day 63 after the first vaccine or placebo injection, samples were drawn. Sample: peripheral blood, taken in a trial of Ad26.COV2.S vaccine versus placebo. These receptors all stem from a person aged 18-60 years who received the Ad26.COV2.S COVID-19 vaccine or a placebo.

V is TRBV5-1 and J is TRBJ1-4, with 7 bases lining up with TRBD1. J gave up 4 bases and V 4 bases, and 10 bases lay outside the gene matches. The CDR3 sequence is 16 residues long. Germline CDR1 and CDR2: SGHRS and YFSETQ. The CDR3: CASSATGLRRNEKLFF. The CDR3 bases are TGCGCCAGCAGCGCGACAGGGTTAAGACGTAATGAAAAACTGTTTTTT.

About this clone itself: Other DNA sequences of this sample code for an identical CDR3. Here the CDR3 reads CASSPDRGSNQPQHF. As DNA, the CDR3 is TGTGCCAGCAGCCCCGACAGGGGGAGCAATCAGCCCCAGCATTTT. This rearrangement joins TRBV6-5 to TRBJ1-5, with 9 bases matching TRBD1. V dropped 6 bases and J dropped 1; count of bases not matched to a gene: 4. This CDR3 is built from 15 residues. Germline V lookup: CDR1 MNHEY, CDR2 SVGAGI.

V is TRBV6-5 and J is TRBJ1-1, with a weak D call TRBD1 (5 bases). The germline V gene encodes CDR1 MNHEY and CDR2 SVGAGI. The V end was cut by 5 bases, the J end by 3 bases, with 10 bases between. The CDR3 sequence is 13 residues long. The CDR3 region is CASSPTVYTEAFF. The CDR3 bases are TGTGCCAGCAGTCCGACAGTTTACACTGAAGCTTTCTTT.

The chain employs TRBV5-5 and TRBJ1-3, with TRBD1 as a possible D gene (5 bases). Germline V gene lookup returns CDR1 SGHKS and CDR2 YYEKEE (reference sequence). The CDR3 runs to 16 residues. V was pared by 0 bases and J by 0 bases, with 10 bases between. The CDR3 nucleotides read TGTGCCAGCAGCTTGGTTCAGGGAGTCTCTGGAAACACCATATATTTT. Protein sequence: CASSLVQGVSGNTIYF.

V usage is TRBV5-1 and J usage is TRBJ1-2, with a possible D match to TRBD1 (6 bases). V shed 1 base and J shed 8 bases, with 15 bases lying between them. CDR1 and CDR2 (germline): SGHRS, YFSETQ. This CDR3 has 14 residues. The CDR3 sequence: CASSLTGQLLGYTF. As DNA, the CDR3 is TGCGCCAGCAGCTTGACCGGACAGCTTCTGGGCTACACCTTC.

This clone occurred a few times. The chain links TRBV25-1 to TRBJ2-1, with 13 bases matching TRBD2. Germline V gives CDR1 MGHDK, CDR2 SYGVNS. The junction had 9 bases not matched to a gene; V was cut back by 6 bases and J by 7 bases. This CDR3 region has 16 residues. The CDR3 loop is CASRGQLAGGQNEQFF. DNA for the CDR3: TGTGCCAGCAGGGGTCAACTAGCGGGAGGGCAAAATGAGCAGTTCTTC. Complete variable domain (other parts from reference TRBV25-1 and TRBJ2-1): EADIYQTPRYLVIGTGKKITLECSQTMGHDKMYWYQQDPGMELHLIHYSYGVNSTEKGDLSSESTVSRIRTEHFPLTLESARPSHTSQYLCASRGQLAGGQNEQFFGPGTRLTVL.

The chain joins TRBV12-3 or TRBV12-4 to TRBJ1-2; D may be TRBD1 (5 bases). Trimming shortened V by 7 bases and J by 4 bases, and 13 bases separated the two germline ends. The CDR3 sequence is 13 residues long. This chain's CDR3 is CASTFQGSYGYTF. CDR3 nucleotide sequence: TGTGCCAGCACTTTCCAGGGCTCCTATGGCTACACCTTC.

The chain links TRBV5-1 to TRBJ2-5; 7 bases fit TRBD1. This CDR3 comprises 13 residues. Germline lookup yields CDR1 SGHRS and CDR2 YFSETQ. Trimming cost V 7 bases and J 1 base; bases outside gene matches: 4. The CDR3 region is CASHYRGQETQYF. DNA for the CDR3: TGCGCCAGCCACTACAGGGGCCAAGAGACCCAGTACTTC.

The chain is built from TRBV27 and TRBJ2-3, with 12 bases fitting TRBD2. The CDR3 has 17 amino acids. CDR1 is MNHEY and CDR2 is SMNVEV in the germline V gene (reference sequence). Unmatched junction bases numbered 11, after V lost 6 bases and J lost 4 bases. CDR3 in amino acids: CASRSSLAGGFPDTQYF. DNA for the CDR3: TGTGCCAGCAGGTCCTCACTAGCGGGAGGATTCCCAGATACGCAGTATTTT.

V gene TRBV6-6 combines with J gene TRBJ1-5, with D maybe TRBD1 (5 bases). Germline V CDR1 and CDR2: MNHNY, SVGAGI (reference sequence). This CDR3 is 12 amino acids long. The V end lost 10 bases, the J end lost 7 bases, and 14 bases lay between the germline ends. In nucleotides, the CDR3 is TGTGCCATCCGAACAGGCCGCCAGCCCCAGCATTTT. This encodes CAIRTGRQPQHF.

This chain uses TRBV6-5 with TRBJ1-3; D is uncertain. V was pared by 2 bases and J by 4 bases, with 6 bases between. There are 13 residues in the CDR3. Germline values: CDR1 MNHEY, CDR2 SVGAGI. This CDR3 reads CASSYDVGNTIYF. The CDR3 coding sequence is TGTGCCAGCAGTTACGACGTAGGAAACACCATATATTTT.

This clone came up a few times. This chain joins TRBV7-9 and TRBJ1-1; D gene unclear. CDR1 is SEHNR and CDR2 is FQNEAQ in the germline V gene (reference sequence). Trimming took off 3 bases at V and 7 bases at J, with 3 bases between the two ends. The CDR3 sequence is 10 residues long. This CDR3 is CASSFGEAFF. The CDR3 nucleotides read TGTGCCAGCAGCTTCGGTGAAGCTTTCTTT.

The chain uses TRBV2 and TRBJ1-2; TRBD1 matches at 7 bases. The CDR3 has 14 amino acids. V shed 7 bases and J 4 bases; nucleotides not matched to a gene: 9. In germline, CDR1 is SNHLY, CDR2 FYNNEI. CDR3 nucleotides: TGTGCCAGCACTGAGAGACAGGGTCTCTATGGCTACACCTTC. Residues: CASTERQGLYGYTF.

The sample holds a few counts of this clone. The rearrangement joins TRBV7-8 to TRBJ1-2; TRBD1 matches 7 bases. The junction had 16 bases not matched to a gene; V was cut back by 1 base and J by 5 bases. Germline V gene sequence: CDR1 SGHVS, CDR2 FQNEAQ. The CDR3 contains 18 residues. The CDR3 sequence: CASSLDEATLGQLYGYTF. The DNA for the CDR3 is TGTGCCAGCAGCTTAGACGAGGCGACCCTGGGACAGTTGTATGGCTACACCTTC.

This clone was recorded once. The CDR3: CASMGLTGELFF. CDR3 DNA sequence: TGTGCCAGCATGGGTCTGACCGGGGAGCTGTTTTTT. This rearrangement joins TRBV11-3 to TRBJ2-2; D ambiguous. The CDR3 runs to 12 residues. V was trimmed by 7 bases and J by 5 bases, leaving 8 bases between them. Germline V gives CDR1 SGHNT, CDR2 YENEEA.

This clone has a handful of counts. This chain joins TRBV6-1 and TRBJ1-5; D call uncertain. Germline V gives CDR1 MNHNS, CDR2 SASEGT. Trimming shortened V by 2 bases and J by 0 bases, and 8 bases separated the two germline ends. CDR3 size: 15 residues. CDR3 DNA: TGTGCCAGCAGTGAACTCCTGACTAGCAATCAGCCCCAGCATTTT. Translation gives CASSELLTSNQPQHF.

The chain uses TRBV5-1 and TRBJ2-1; D remains ambiguous. Trimming cost V 4 bases and J 0 bases, with 11 bases left between them. CDR1 is SGHRS and CDR2 is YFSETQ in the germline V gene. The CDR3 covers 15 residues. As DNA, the CDR3 is TGCGCCAGCAGCATATTAGATAGCTCCTACAATGAGCAGTTCTTC. Protein product: CASSILDSSYNEQFF.

V usage is TRBV5-1 and J usage is TRBJ1-4, with 7 bases matching TRBD1. Germline CDR1 is SGHRS and CDR2 is YFSETQ. This CDR3 is 14 amino acids long. V lost 0 bases and J lost 11; bases outside the gene matches: 7. The CDR3 DNA reads as TGCGCCAGCAGCTTGGGAACAGGGGTGAACAAACTGTTTTTT. Translation gives CASSLGTGVNKLFF.

The chain carries TRBV4-2 and TRBJ1-5, with unresolved D. CDR1 and CDR2 from the germline V gene are LGHNA and YNFKEQ. The germline V and J ends were trimmed by 3 bases and 4 bases, with 7 bases remaining between them. CDR3 length: 13 amino acids. The CDR3 loop reads CASSQDGNQPQHF. The CDR3 DNA follows: TGTGCCAGCAGCCAGGACGGAAATCAGCCCCAGCATTTT.